Presented here are 12 T cell receptor beta chains from one specimen sequenced in a study of blood T cell repertoires in COVID-19 (dated by TCRdb to 2018 to 2020). To prepare the library, the immunoSEQ multiplex PCR assay was applied. This immuneACCESS table, as held by TCRdb, lists in-frame sequences with V and J called but not all clones. Of the missing ones, under half trace to an unresolved V gene in checked studies; the others have no known cause. A total of roughly 160,000 clones appear in this sample, more than 85% of them only once. Of the sample, about 0.6% is held by the ten largest clones. Sample: peripheral blood. These receptors were obtained from a man aged 55-75 years with COVID-19, enrolled during active disease.

This chain uses TRBV6-4 with TRBJ1-1; no clear D. The germline V and J ends were trimmed by 4 bases and 3 bases, with 9 bases remaining between them. CDR1 is MRHNA and CDR2 is SNTAGT in the germline V gene. The CDR3 runs 13 residues. The DNA for the CDR3 is TGTGCCAGCAGTGTCACCTATTACACTGAAGCTTTCTTT. As protein: CASSVTYYTEAFF.

The V call is TRBV5-4, the J call TRBJ1-4; D gene unclear. In germline, CDR1 is SGHNT, CDR2 YYREEE (reference sequence). The germline V and J ends were trimmed by 1 base and 8 bases, with 9 bases remaining between them. The CDR3 runs 13 residues. The CDR3 is CASSLWAGEKLFF. CDR3 bases: TGTGCCAGCAGCTTGTGGGCCGGAGAAAAACTGTTTTTT.

The chain couples TRBV18 to TRBJ2-5; unclear D gene. The germline gives CDR1 KGHSH, CDR2 LQKENI. The CDR3 length is 14 residues. V lost 3 bases and J lost 4, with 12 bases in between. CDR3 sequence (DNA): TGTGCCAGCTCACCGTCTTACGGGTCAGAGACCCAGTACTTC. Protein: CASSPSYGSETQYF.

V and J are TRBV15 and TRBJ2-5; D uncertain. CDR1 LNHNV and CDR2 YYDKDF come from the germline V gene (reference sequence). The germline V and J ends were trimmed by 6 bases and 2 bases, with 13 bases remaining between them. This CDR3 comprises 14 residues. The CDR3 nucleotides read TGTGCCACCAGTACGGTAAAGTGGCAAGAGACCCAGTACTTC. Protein sequence: CATSTVKWQETQYF.

CDR3: CASSSGSSYEQYF. As DNA, the CDR3 is TGTGCCAGCAGTTCAGGGTCTTCCTACGAGCAGTACTTC. The chain links TRBV28 to TRBJ2-7; perhaps TRBD1 as D (5 bases). CDR1 and CDR2 from the germline V gene are MDHEN and SYDVKM. V shed 4 bases and J shed 1 base, with 8 bases lying between them. The CDR3 is made up of 13 amino acids.

The chain links TRBV7-6 to TRBJ2-2; tentatively, D is TRBD1 (5 bases). V lost 5 bases and J lost 7, with 11 bases in between. The CDR3 runs 13 residues. CDR1 is SGHVS and CDR2 is FNYEAQ in the germline V gene. The CDR3 here is CASSRGHLGELFF. CDR3 DNA sequence: TGTGCCAGCAGCCGAGGACATCTCGGGGAGCTGTTTTTT. The whole variable domain, remainder taken from reference TRBV7-6 and TRBJ2-2, is GAGVSQSPRYKVTKRGQDVALRCDPISGHVSLYWYRQALGQGPEFLTYFNYEAQQDKSGLPNDRFSAERPEGSISTLTIQRTEQRDSAMYRCASSRGHLGELFFGEGSRLTVL.

The chain carries TRBV6-2 or TRBV6-3 and TRBJ2-1; 10 bases fit TRBD2. The germline V gene encodes CDR1 MNHEY and CDR2 SVGEGT. The CDR3 is 15 amino acids. V was pared by 5 bases and J by 6 bases, with 7 bases of the junction left unmatched. CDR3 bases: TGTGCCAGCAGTCGCTCCGGGACTAGCGTCAATGAGCAGTTCTTC. Its protein is CASSRSGTSVNEQFF.

The rearrangement uses TRBV6-2 or TRBV6-3 and TRBJ2-7; D may be TRBD1 (5 bases). Germline lookup yields CDR1 MNHEY and CDR2 SVGEGT. The CDR3 is 11 residues long. CDR3 DNA: TGTGCCAGCAGCACGGTAGGGGCCATTTCGGTC. Its protein is CASSTVGAISV.

The chain couples TRBV2 to TRBJ1-1, with 9 bases identical to TRBD1. The germline gives CDR1 SNHLY, CDR2 FYNNEI. This CDR3 is built from 14 residues. The V and J ends lost 10 bases and 10 bases, in that order; junction bases with no gene match: 16. DNA of the CDR3: TGTGCCACCAAACTCTCGGGACAGGGCTTAAGAGCTTTCTTT. This gives the protein CATKLSGQGLRAFF.

The chain carries TRBV6-2 or TRBV6-3 and TRBJ2-7; D perhaps matches TRBD2 (6 bases). This CDR3 comprises 15 residues. Per germline, CDR1 MNHEY and CDR2 SVGEGT. V lost 3 bases and J lost 5, with 17 bases in between. In nucleotides, the CDR3 is TGTGCCAGCAGTTATCCTAATGTAGCGGTCCACGAGCAGTACTTC. Translating gives CASSYPNVAVHEQYF.

The CDR3 spells CASRPTENQPQHF. The CDR3 DNA reads as TGTGCCAGCAGACCGACAGAAAATCAGCCCCAGCATTTT. The chain is built from TRBV6-5 and TRBJ1-5; D is possibly TRBD1 (5 bases). Trimming stripped 6 bases from V and 4 bases from J, with 10 bases between. CDR1 is MNHEY, CDR2 SVGAGI, per germline. The CDR3 totals 13 residues.

J is TRBJ2-6 and V is TRBV19; D unresolved. V lost 3 bases to trimming and J lost 0 bases, with 6 bases between them. Germline V gene data show CDR1 as LNHDA and CDR2 as SQIVND (reference sequence). The CDR3 has 15 residues. This CDR3 is CASSIFYSGANVLTF. The CDR3 DNA reads TGTGCCAGTAGTATTTTCTACTCTGGGGCCAACGTCCTGACTTTC.